These 15 T cell receptor beta chains were sequenced from one sample in a study of graft-versus-host responses after intestinal transplantation. Assay: immunoSEQ multiplex PCR; the TCRdb copy retains only in-frame clones and omits some. The profile shows around 90,000 clones, about 95% of them singletons. The antigens of these receptors remain unknown. Sequences were derived from unstimulated CD4+ T cells sorted from spleen or lymph node cells, sampled before transplant. The receptors here all came from a human donor who was the organ donor for an intestinal transplant.

V is TRBV12-5 and J is TRBJ2-3; D is undetermined. The CDR3 sequence is 12 residues long. The germline V and J ends were trimmed by 7 bases and 12 bases, with 17 bases remaining between them. Germline assignment: CDR1 LGHNT and CDR2 FRNRAP. CDR3 nucleotide sequence: TGTGCTAGTGAAGGGTCCCCGAATTCCCAGTATTTT. It codes for CASEGSPNSQYF.

This sequence joins TRBV5-5 and TRBJ1-3; unclear D gene. From germline, CDR1 is SGHKS and CDR2 YYEKEE (reference sequence). V was shortened by 5 bases and J by 0 bases, with 12 bases between the two germline ends. The CDR3 runs to 15 residues. Here the CDR3 reads CASRRDRLSGNTIYF. The CDR3, as DNA: TGTGCCAGCAGGCGCGACCGGCTCTCTGGAAACACCATATATTTT.

The chain is built from TRBV6-5 and TRBJ1-2; perhaps TRBD1 as D (6 bases). From germline, CDR1 is MNHEY and CDR2 SVGAGI. This CDR3 contains 11 residues. V dropped 6 bases and J dropped 5 bases, with 7 bases sitting between them. The DNA for the CDR3 is TGTGCCAGCAGGACAGGTTATGGCTACACCTTC. It encodes CASRTGYGYTF.

V usage is TRBV5-1 and J usage is TRBJ2-7; D might be TRBD2 (6 bases). Germline CDR1 reads SGHRS; CDR2 reads YFSETQ. Trimming cost V 0 bases and J 2 bases, with 9 bases left between them. The length of the CDR3 is 14 residues. The CDR3 here is CASSLAGGAYEQYF. The DNA of the CDR3 is TGCGCCAGCAGCTTGGCAGGAGGGGCCTACGAGCAGTACTTC.

The chain is built from TRBV4-2 and TRBJ2-7; D unclear. Germline-derived CDR1 and CDR2 are LGHNA and YNFKEQ. CDR3 length equals 15 residues. V lost 0 bases and J 2 bases, leaving 11 bases between the germline ends. CDR3 protein: CASSQDRLKPYEQYF. In DNA, the CDR3 is TGTGCCAGCAGCCAAGATAGGCTAAAACCCTACGAGCAGTACTTC.

This clone was seen just once. V usage is TRBV6-5 and J usage is TRBJ1-1; D perhaps matches TRBD1 (6 bases). CDR1 is MNHEY and CDR2 is SVGAGI in the germline V gene. V was trimmed by 5 bases and J by 8 bases, leaving 9 bases between them. The CDR3 has 11 amino acids. CDR3 sequence: CASSATGEAFF. The CDR3 DNA reads TGTGCCAGCAGTGCAACAGGGGAAGCTTTCTTT.

This clone has just a few counts. The chain recombines TRBV6-1 with TRBJ1-2, with D possibly matching TRBD1 (6 bases). The V and J ends lost 7 bases and 3 bases respectively, with 15 bases between them. This CDR3 region has 14 residues. Germline CDR1 MNHNS, CDR2 SASEGT. This CDR3 reads CASTEWTADYGYTF. The CDR3 DNA sequence: TGTGCCAGCACCGAATGGACAGCCGACTATGGCTACACCTTC.

The chain employs TRBV27 and TRBJ2-7; 10 positions match TRBD1. This CDR3 is 16 amino acids long. The junction had 9 bases not matched to a gene; V was cut back by 6 bases and J by 1 base. Per germline, CDR1 MNHEY and CDR2 SMNVEV (reference sequence). Here the CDR3 reads CASSSDRGRRSYEQYF. The DNA for the CDR3 is TGTGCCAGCAGCAGCGACAGGGGGCGTAGGTCCTACGAGCAGTACTTC.

The chain carries TRBV27 and TRBJ1-2; 8 bases are shared with TRBD1. V dropped 5 bases and J dropped 0; count of bases not matched to a gene: 5. Germline-derived CDR1 and CDR2 are MNHEY and SMNVEV (reference sequence). The CDR3 totals 15 residues. The CDR3 nucleotides are TGTGCCAGCAGTCGTTCAGGGGGCCCTAACTATGGCTACACCTTC. It translates to CASSRSGGPNYGYTF.

This clone was seen a handful of times. The CDR3: CASSEPGGQETQYF. CDR3 nucleotides: TGCGCCAGCAGTGAACCGGGGGGGCAAGAGACCCAGTACTTC. This sequence joins TRBV10-1 and TRBJ2-5; 8 nucleotides line up with TRBD2. The V gene end was trimmed by 3 bases and the J gene end by 2 bases; junction bases not matched to a gene: 2. Germline CDR1 is WNHNN and CDR2 is SYGVQD (reference sequence). CDR3 size: 14 residues.

The V and J genes are TRBV5-1 and TRBJ2-1, with 7 bases lining up with TRBD2. CDR3 length equals 16 residues. The junction had 5 bases not matched to a gene; V was cut back by 0 bases and J by 2 bases. Germline V lookup: CDR1 SGHRS, CDR2 YFSETQ. DNA for the CDR3: TGCGCCAGCAGCTTGGAGCGGGGTGGCGCCTACAATGAGCAGTTCTTC. Translating it yields CASSLERGGAYNEQFF.

The chain employs TRBV5-4 and TRBJ2-4; a weak D match, TRBD1 (6 bases). Trimming removed 4 bases at V and 1 base at J, with 15 bases between. This CDR3 region has 16 residues. Germline V CDR1 and CDR2: SGHNT, YYREEE (reference sequence). The CDR3 here is CASSPDLTGAKNIQYF. DNA for the CDR3: TGTGCCAGCAGCCCCGATCTGACAGGCGCCAAAAACATTCAGTACTTC.

V usage is TRBV18 and J usage is TRBJ2-5, with no clear D. Germline V gene data show CDR1 as KGHSH and CDR2 as LQKENI. The CDR3 loop spans 13 amino acids. The ends were cut back, 0 bases at V and 2 bases at J, with 4 bases in the middle. This chain's CDR3 is CASSPPGQETQYF. CDR3 DNA sequence: TGTGCCAGCTCACCACCAGGACAAGAGACCCAGTACTTC.

The chain combines TRBV19 with TRBJ1-6, with D hard to call. CDR1 and CDR2 from the germline V gene are LNHDA and SQIVND (reference sequence). Trimming shortened V by 6 bases and J by 6 bases, and 12 bases separated the two germline ends. The CDR3 covers 14 residues. The CDR3 bases are TGTGCCAGTAGCAATGGGTTGGGTAATTCACCCCTCCACTTT. This encodes CASSNGLGNSPLHF.

The rearrangement uses TRBV6-1 and TRBJ2-3, with 7 bases fitting TRBD2. This CDR3 is built from 14 residues. V lost 6 bases and J lost 2; bases outside the gene matches: 5. Per germline, CDR1 MNHNS and CDR2 SASEGT. The CDR3 loop is CASRPGGLTDTQYF. The CDR3 DNA reads as TGTGCCAGCAGACCGGGGGGACTCACAGATACGCAGTATTTT.